This T cell receptor (beta chain) was obtained from a study of control samples from healthy donors and cancer patients (dated by TCRdb to 2018 to 2021). Turning to this clone: Its antigen is still unknown. Nothing much larger sits one base from this clone, and base qualities are not available.

The CDR3 starts with the cysteine, ends with the phenylalanine, and has 14 residues. Only the CDR3 region is kept as DNA, spanning 42 bases read in frame from base 1. V loses 0 bases of germline sequence and J loses 5 bases, and the interval between the two ends is 11 bases. CDR1 LGHNA and CDR2 YNFKEQ were looked up in the germline V gene. The receptor library was made with the immunoSEQ multiplex PCR assay. This immuneACCESS table, as held by TCRdb, lists in-frame sequences with V and J called but not all clones. Of the missing ones, under half trace to an unresolved V gene in checked studies; the others have no known cause. Across this sample there are about 140,000 clones, with 90% to 95% seen only once. The ten most abundant clones make up 13% of the sample.

The clonotype was recovered from a man aged 40-49 years in good health. This chain is built from TRBV4-2 and TRBJ2-7; the D gene is not confidently resolved. Sequenced material: blood. The nucleotide sequence is TGTGCCAGCAGCCAAGAATGGCCAGGACACGAGCAGTACTTC. It is translated as CASSQEWPGHEQYF.